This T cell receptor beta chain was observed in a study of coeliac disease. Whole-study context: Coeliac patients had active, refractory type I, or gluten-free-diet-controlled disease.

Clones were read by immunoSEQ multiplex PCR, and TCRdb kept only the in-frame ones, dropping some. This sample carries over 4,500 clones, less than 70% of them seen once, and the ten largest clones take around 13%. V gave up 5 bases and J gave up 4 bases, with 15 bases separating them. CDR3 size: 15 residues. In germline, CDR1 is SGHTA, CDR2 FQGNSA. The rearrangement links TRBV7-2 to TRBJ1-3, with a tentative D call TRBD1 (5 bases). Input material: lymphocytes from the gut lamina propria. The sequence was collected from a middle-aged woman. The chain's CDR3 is CASSQTGGRGNTIYF. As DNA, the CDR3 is TGTGCCAGCAGCCAAACCGGGGGACGGGGAAACACCATATATTTT.